Sequencing of this T cell receptor beta chain was carried out in a study of blood T cell repertoires in COVID-19. Study summary: COVID-19 samples, acute and convalescent, were from the United States, Italy and Spain. PBMCs, B-cell-depleted T cells, or T cells were the source of the cDNA or gDNA that made up the material.

As originally analysed: Nucleated cell counts were estimated from reference gene primer amplification. Produced via immunoSEQ multiplex PCR; TCRdb's table is partial and in-frame only. V, J and clone size reflect that table, while D and trimming were determined from the DNA. The table includes some 200,000 clones, around 80% detected once. Trimming removed 5 bases at V and 7 bases at J, with 12 bases between. Germline V gives CDR1 SGHAT, CDR2 FQDESV (reference sequence). CDR3 length: 13 residues. This clonotype originated in a human donor in a cohort sampled during active COVID-19. Sequencing input: peripheral blood. The V call is TRBV11-1, the J call TRBJ2-1; tentatively, D is TRBD2 (6 bases). CDR3: CASSPGTQNEQFF. CDR3 nucleotides: TGTGCCAGCAGCCCAGGGACTCAAAATGAGCAGTTCTTC.